This entry lists 18 T cell receptor beta chains sequenced from one sample in a study of Ad26.COV2.S vaccination and SARS-CoV-2 variants (dated by TCRdb to the early 2020s). The library was produced with the immunoSEQ multiplex PCR assay. TCRdb retrieved this table from immuneACCESS and kept in-frame rearrangements only. Not all clones are present; in checked studies, unresolved V genes account for under half, and no reason is known for the remainder. The sample table records 300,000 to 450,000 clones; about 85% of these occur just once. Clones ranked in the top ten supply 3.3% of the sample. The treatment or condition label corresponds to: some 20 received Ad26.COV2.S at low or high dose, single or two shots; about 5 received placebo; per-sample allocation not given. Repertoires of vaccine and placebo recipients were sequenced from samples taken on day 63 after the first injection. The sequences come from peripheral blood, collected in a trial of Ad26.COV2.S vaccine versus placebo. These receptors all stem from a person aged 18 to 65 who received the Ad26.COV2.S COVID-19 vaccine or a placebo.

J is TRBJ2-7 and V is TRBV6-5, with TRBD2 matching 8 bases. Germline CDR1 and CDR2: MNHEY and SVGAGI. Trimming cost V 2 bases and J 3 bases; bases outside gene matches: 3. There are 14 residues in the CDR3. In nucleotides, the CDR3 is TGTGCCAGCAGTTACCTAGCGGGCAACTACGAGCAGTACTTC. It is translated as CASSYLAGNYEQYF.

This clone was found once. The V call is TRBV30, the J call TRBJ2-7, with 8 bases aligning to TRBD2. V trimming: 3 bases; J trimming: 5 bases; junction bases outside the gene matches: 15. CDR1 is GTSNPN and CDR2 is SVGIG in the germline V gene (reference sequence). There are 16 residues in the CDR3. CDR3 residues: CAWRSSRGGRMDEQYF. The CDR3 DNA reads as TGTGCCTGGAGATCGTCCCGCGGGGGGCGCATGGACGAGCAGTACTTC.

V usage is TRBV2 and J usage is TRBJ2-7; weak D call: TRBD1 (5 bases). Trimming pared 6 bases from V and 9 bases from J, leaving 27 bases between. Looked up from germline, CDR1 is SNHLY and CDR2 is FYNNEI. This CDR3 region has 16 residues. The CDR3 coding sequence is TGTGCCAGCAGAGAATCTATGGACACCCGGGTTCTGGGGCAGTACTTC. The encoded protein is CASRESMDTRVLGQYF.

This chain joins TRBV5-1 and TRBJ1-1, with D unresolved. This CDR3 has 13 amino acids. Germline CDR1 is SGHRS and CDR2 is YFSETQ. V lost 0 bases, J lost 1 base, and 4 bases lay in between. The CDR3 DNA reads as TGCGCCAGCAGCTTGGCGACGAACACTGAAGCTTTCTTT. Translating it yields CASSLATNTEAFF.

The CDR3 DNA is TGTGCCAGTTCACCGGGACCTCAGACAGGCGGCTCCTACGAGCAGTACTTC. Amino acid sequence: CASSPGPQTGGSYEQYF. The V gene is TRBV14, the J gene TRBJ2-7; perhaps TRBD1 as D (6 bases). Trimming pared 9 bases from V and 0 bases from J, leaving 24 bases between. Germline-derived CDR1 and CDR2 are SGHDN and FVKESK. The CDR3 sequence is 17 residues long.

This sequence joins TRBV15 and TRBJ2-2; TRBD2 matches at 7 bases. This CDR3 contains 17 residues. Trimming cost V 3 bases and J 5 bases; bases outside gene matches: 12. Looked up from germline, CDR1 is LNHNV and CDR2 is YYDKDF (reference sequence). The CDR3 reads CATSSSSPAGETGELFF. Here the CDR3 DNA reads TGTGCCACCAGCAGCTCAAGCCCCGCGGGAGAAACCGGGGAGCTGTTTTTT.

This clone has a handful of counts. The chain links TRBV5-6 to TRBJ2-1, with unresolved D. The CDR3 loop spans 12 amino acids. Trimming left V 0 bases short and J 9 bases short, with 7 bases between. Germline CDR1 is SGHDT and CDR2 is YYEEEE. The CDR3 DNA follows: TGTGCCAGCAGCTTGGGAGAGAGTGAGCAGTTCTTC. As protein: CASSLGESEQFF.

CDR3 in amino acids: CASTNPGQVNEKLFF. DNA for the CDR3: TGTGCCAGTACTAATCCGGGACAGGTCAATGAAAAACTGTTTTTT. This chain links TRBV19 with TRBJ1-4, with TRBD1 matching over 8 bases. The trim removed 7 bases at V and 5 bases at J, leaving 9 bases unmatched. This CDR3 is built from 15 residues. Germline loops: CDR1 LNHDA, CDR2 SQIVND (reference sequence). The entire variable domain, with the rest obtained from reference TRBV19 and TRBJ1-4, is as follows: DGGITQSPKYLFRKEGQNVTLSCEQNLNHDAMYWYRQDPGQGLRLIYYSQIVNDFQKGDIAEGYSVSREKKESFPLTVTSAQKNPTAFYLCASTNPGQVNEKLFFGSGTQLSVL.

This clone showed up just once. This chain uses TRBV5-1 with TRBJ1-4; no definite D call. CDR1 SGHRS and CDR2 YFSETQ come from the germline V gene. Trimming pared 0 bases from V and 5 bases from J, leaving 5 bases between. The CDR3 is 13 residues long. Here the CDR3 DNA reads TGCGCCAGCAGCTTGGAGCGCAATGAAAAACTGTTTTTT. It yields the protein CASSLERNEKLFF.

This rearrangement joins TRBV5-6 to TRBJ2-4, with D uncertain. Germline loops: CDR1 SGHDT, CDR2 YYEEEE. The CDR3 contains 17 residues. The germline V and J ends were trimmed by 0 bases and 2 bases, with 15 bases remaining between them. CDR3 region: CASSLAGLGRSKNIQYF. As DNA, the CDR3 is TGTGCCAGCAGCTTGGCCGGGCTAGGGCGGTCCAAAAACATTCAGTACTTC.

The V and J genes are TRBV6-2 or TRBV6-3 and TRBJ2-5; 12 nucleotides line up with TRBD1. This CDR3 region has 17 residues. Germline-derived CDR1 and CDR2 are MNHEY and SVGEGT. V dropped 4 bases and J dropped 4; count of bases not matched to a gene: 10. This chain's CDR3 is CASSSPHRDRGRETQYF. The CDR3, as DNA: TGTGCCAGCAGTTCTCCCCACAGGGACAGGGGGCGAGAGACCCAGTACTTC.

This rearrangement joins TRBV19 to TRBJ2-2, with 9 nucleotides matching TRBD1. The CDR3 runs to 15 residues. Losses at the gene ends were 9 bases for V and 5 bases for J; bases not matched to a gene: 10. CDR1 is LNHDA, CDR2 SQIVND, per germline (reference sequence). CDR3 loop: CASCGRQGGTGELFF. The CDR3 region has the DNA TGTGCCAGCTGTGGGAGACAGGGGGGGACCGGGGAGCTGTTTTTT.

The chain recombines TRBV5-1 with TRBJ1-4; D might be TRBD1 (5 bases). Germline lookup yields CDR1 SGHRS and CDR2 YFSETQ. The germline V and J ends were trimmed by 4 bases and 6 bases, with 16 bases remaining between them. The CDR3 consists of 15 residues. Here the CDR3 DNA reads TGCGCCAGCAGCCTGGAGGGGTATGTCGATGAAAAACTGTTTTTT. The encoded protein is CASSLEGYVDEKLFF.

The rearrangement joins TRBV18 to TRBJ1-1, with 9 positions matching TRBD1. Germline V gene sequence: CDR1 KGHSH, CDR2 LQKENI. The CDR3 totals 13 residues. V lost 5 bases to trimming and J lost 4 bases; unmatched junction nucleotides: 2. CDR3 DNA: TGTGCCAGCTCAGGACAGGGGCTCACTGAAGCTTTCTTT. Amino acids: CASSGQGLTEAFF. Drawing the rest from reference TRBV18 and TRBJ1-1, the complete variable domain is NAGVMQNPRHLVRRRGQEARLRCSPMKGHSHVYWYRQLPEEGLKFMVYLQKENIIDESGMPKERFSAEFPKEGPSILRIQQVVRGDSAAYFCASSGQGLTEAFFGQGTRLTVV.

The rearrangement joins TRBV4-3 to TRBJ2-2; 13 nucleotides line up with TRBD2. Germline CDR1 and CDR2: LGHNA and YSLEER. The CDR3 has 18 residues. With V trimmed by 4 bases and J by 0 bases, 5 bases remained unmatched. Here the CDR3 DNA reads TGCGCCAGCAGCCCCGGGACTAGCGGGGAAACGAACACCGGGGAGCTGTTTTTT. It codes for CASSPGTSGETNTGELFF.

The rearrangement uses TRBV25-1 and TRBJ1-5; no definite D call. Germline-derived CDR1 and CDR2 are MGHDK and SYGVNS. V lost 3 bases and J 9 bases, leaving 9 bases between the germline ends. The CDR3 spans 12 residues. CDR3 protein: CASSDVFGPQHF. CDR3 bases: TGTGCCAGCAGTGATGTTTTTGGGCCCCAGCATTTT.

This clone has just one count. The V call is TRBV7-2, the J call TRBJ2-7; weak D call: TRBD2 (5 bases). This CDR3 is 15 amino acids long. Looked up from germline, CDR1 is SGHTA and CDR2 is FQGNSA. V lost 1 base and J 2 bases, leaving 12 bases between the germline ends. CDR3 residues: CASSLEEQRPYEQYF. The CDR3 bases are TGTGCCAGCAGCTTAGAAGAGCAGCGGCCCTACGAGCAGTACTTC.

The chain joins TRBV4-3 to TRBJ2-7, with D possibly called TRBD1 or TRBD2 (5 bases each). In germline, CDR1 is LGHNA, CDR2 YSLEER. The CDR3 consists of 17 residues. Trimming took off 1 base at V and 2 bases at J, with 18 bases between the two ends. CDR3 DNA sequence: TGCGCCAGCAGCCAAGTCGGGGCTGGGGACGGAACCTACGAGCAGTACTTC. It is translated as CASSQVGAGDGTYEQYF.